These 11 T cell receptor beta chains share one sample of origin, sequenced in a study of CD8 T cells in Susac syndrome. An input of roughly 0.5 to 1 ug of RNA was subjected to reverse transcription using random hexamers. TCRdb independently ran MiXCR on the immunoSEQ multiplex PCR reads; one entry per CDR3 protein. Altogether over 300,000 distinct CDR3 sequences are present, around 90% being singletons, with the ten largest covering more than 0.06%. Sample: CD4+ T cells from PBMCs. Receptors originate from a human donor with multiple sclerosis.

This clonotype was detected a few times. The rearrangement links TRBV6-6 to TRBJ2-3; D not certain. This CDR3 has 15 amino acids. The V gene lost 0 bases and the J gene lost 2 bases, with 9 bases spanning the gap. CDR1 and CDR2 from the germline V gene are MNHNY and SVGAGI (reference sequence). The chain's CDR3 is CASSYSGENTDTQYF. Written as DNA, the CDR3 is TGTGCCAGCAGTTACTCCGGCGAGAACACAGATACGCAGTATTTT.

This sequence joins TRBV2 and TRBJ2-3; TRBD2 matches 11 bases. This CDR3 is built from 15 residues. CDR1 is SNHLY and CDR2 is FYNNEI in the germline V gene. Unmatched junction bases numbered 4, after V lost 8 bases and J lost 0 bases. The CDR3 spells CASPSGGLSTDTQYF. The CDR3 DNA reads as TGTGCCAGCCCTAGCGGGGGGTTGAGCACAGATACGCAGTATTTT.

This chain links TRBV7-9 with TRBJ1-2; a possible D gene is TRBD1 (6 bases). The CDR3 consists of 17 residues. Germline lookup yields CDR1 SEHNR and CDR2 FQNEAQ (reference sequence). Trimming shortened V by 1 base and J by 2 bases, and 17 bases separated the two germline ends. CDR3 sequence reads: CASSLVPHREANYGYTF. In DNA, the CDR3 is TGTGCCAGCAGCTTAGTGCCCCACAGGGAGGCGAACTATGGCTACACCTTC.

The V call is TRBV11-3, the J call TRBJ2-6, with D possibly being TRBD2 (7 bases). Between the trimmed V and J ends, which lost 2 bases and 2 bases, there was a span of 16 bases. This CDR3 spans 18 amino acids. The germline CDR1 and CDR2 sequences are SGHNT and YENEEA. This CDR3 is CASSLSGGASTGANVLTF. In DNA, the CDR3 is TGTGCCAGCAGCTTATCGGGGGGCGCATCGACTGGGGCCAACGTCCTGACTTTC.

This sequence joins TRBV7-8 and TRBJ2-1; 9 nucleotides agree with TRBD2. CDR1 and CDR2 from the germline V gene are SGHVS and FQNEAQ. V gave up 3 bases and J gave up 8 bases; unmatched junction bases: 8. This CDR3 comprises 15 residues. CDR3 region: CASSFGGTSSYEQFF. CDR3 bases: TGTGCCAGCAGCTTCGGCGGGACTAGCAGCTATGAGCAGTTCTTC.

The chain is built from TRBV7-3 and TRBJ1-2; TRBD1 might be the D (5 bases). Trimming took off 5 bases at V and 5 bases at J, with 18 bases between the two ends. This CDR3 is 15 amino acids long. The germline gives CDR1 SGHTA, CDR2 FQGTGA. CDR3 coding DNA: TGTGCCAGCAGCCCCTCCAGCAGGGACTCATATGGCTACACCTTC. It encodes CASSPSSRDSYGYTF.

CDR3 sequence (DNA): TGTGCCAGTAGCTGGGACCGGAGCTCCTACAATGAGCAGTTCTTC. As protein: CASSWDRSSYNEQFF. The V and J genes are TRBV19 and TRBJ2-1; TRBD1 or TRBD2 may be the D gene (5 bases each). Germline CDR1 and CDR2: LNHDA and SQIVND (reference sequence). The V end was cut by 6 bases, the J end by 0 bases, with 12 bases between. The CDR3 contains 15 residues.

V gene TRBV11-2 combines with J gene TRBJ1-2; a weak D match, TRBD1 (6 bases). CDR1 is SGHAT and CDR2 is FQNNGV in the germline V gene. CDR3 length: 13 amino acids. V was shortened by 9 bases and J by 4 bases, with 15 bases between the two germline ends. The CDR3 loop reads CASSREGVYGYTF. CDR3 sequence (DNA): TGTGCCAGTTCGAGGGAGGGGGTCTATGGCTACACCTTC.

The gene calls are TRBV29-1 and TRBJ1-2, with 9 bases fitting TRBD1. Germline assignment: CDR1 SQVTM and CDR2 ANQGSEA. There are 13 residues in the CDR3. Trimming removed 5 bases from V and 2 bases from J; junction bases left unmatched: 3. The CDR3 DNA follows: TGCAGCGTTAATGGACAGGGGAACTATGGCTACACCTTC. It yields the protein CSVNGQGNYGYTF.

V usage is TRBV2 and J usage is TRBJ2-7, with TRBD2 matching 8 bases. Losses at the gene ends were 3 bases for V and 7 bases for J; bases not matched to a gene: 2. Germline lookup yields CDR1 SNHLY and CDR2 FYNNEI. This CDR3 region has 12 residues. The CDR3 nucleotides read TGTGCCAGCAGTGAGTTAGCGGGGGAGCAGTACTTC. Protein: CASSELAGEQYF.

The chain has TRBV20-1 and TRBJ1-2; 9 bases fit TRBD1. Germline CDR1 DFQATT, CDR2 SNEGSKA (reference sequence). The V gene end was trimmed by 5 bases and the J gene end by 8 bases; junction bases not matched to a gene: 6. This CDR3 has 12 residues. As DNA, the CDR3 is TGCAGTGCTCTAACAGGGGGCTGGGGCTACACCTTC. Translating gives CSALTGGWGYTF.